The clone carrying this T cell receptor (beta chain) was detected many times. No antigen is known for it. The sample belongs to a study of spatial heterogeneity in lung cancer. Notes on the study in general: In tumors, expanded intratumoral alpha and beta TCR counts tracked mutation counts.

Documented time point: sample taken at primary tumor resection. TCRdb independently ran MiXCR on the 5' RACE reads; one entry per CDR3 protein. The sample includes about 100,000 distinct CDR3 sequences, 3.5% to 5% seen only once; the top ten take around 20%. In germline, CDR1 is DFQATT, CDR2 SNEGSKA (reference sequence). V lost 0 bases and J 1 base, leaving 7 bases between the germline ends. The CDR3 loop spans 14 amino acids. This specimen consisted of lung tumor tissue, obtained at surgery. The TCR sequence derives from a male donor with early-stage non-small cell lung cancer. The chain links TRBV20-1 to TRBJ2-1, with D possibly called TRBD1 or TRBD2 (5 bases each). CDR3 loop: CSARDGGSYNEQFF. CDR3 sequence (DNA): TGCAGTGCTAGAGATGGGGGATCCTACAATGAGCAGTTCTTC.